The clone carrying this T cell receptor beta chain was observed at least ten times. The antigen is unknown. Trimming at V came to 6 bases and at J to 2 bases, leaving 6 bases not matched to a gene. Germline V gene lookup returns CDR1 SGHDT and CDR2 YYEEEE. CDR3 length: 14 residues. This entry is derived from a study of regulatory T cells in long-lasting Graves disease. The time point is: newly diagnosed GD, antithyroid drugs for less than 3 months. Making the TCR library involved RNA that had been extracted from PBMCs. Study-level findings and limits: Persistent disease exhibited a predilection for TRBV28, TRBJ1-2 and TRBJ2-5.

CDR3 regions were amplified by Arm-PCR using iRepertoire HTBI primers to build TCR beta libraries. TCRdb used MiXCR to reprocess the multiplex PCR reads, holding one entry per CDR3 protein. The table lists about 540,000 distinct CDR3 sequences, less than 15% of them singletons. These data are also associated with another study on T cells in Graves' hyperthyroidism and ophthalmopathy. That publication notes: Researchers report that a 13 V-J model separated ophthalmopathy from stable hyperthyroidism. The model foresaw ophthalmopathy a median 6.5 months prior to onset.

The sequencing used peripheral blood mononuclear cells (PBMCs), collected at new diagnosis, from a patient treated with antithyroid drugs. V usage is TRBV5-6 and J usage is TRBJ2-7, with 9 bases aligning to TRBD1. This clonotype was obtained from a man aged 25-45 years with Graves disease. CDR3 residues: CASIPWTGAYEQYF. In DNA, the CDR3 is TGTGCCAGCATCCCCTGGACAGGGGCCTACGAGCAGTACTTC.